Sequencing of this TCR beta chain was carried out in a study of CD8+CD57+ T cells in acquired aplastic anemia (dated by TCRdb to the late 2010s). Broadly, across the study: On average, sorted CD4+ and CD8+ cells yielded 3 to 4 ug of extracted DNA, with a range of about 0.19 to 30 ug. Mean read counts for healthy donor samples were about 10 million for CD4+ cells and 11.0 million for CD8+ cells. On the study overall, not on this receptor specifically: Between patients and healthy controls, no significant difference in CD8+ Simpson's diversity was found (P=0.060). Roughly 30 CD8+ CDR3 sequences were shared between patients and controls but appeared highly expressed in patients and within their immunodominant clones.

From its cysteine to its phenylalanine, the CDR3 spans 19 amino acids. Of all the DNA, just the CDR3 is kept, 57 bases in frame from base 1. Trimmed from V: 6 bases; trimmed from J: 2 bases; junction bases lacking a gene match: 17. Profiling of TCR beta VDJ combinations and CDR3 sequences used genomic DNA as the template. An Illumina HiSeq 2000 was used for TCR repertoire sequencing. From the authors' description of their analysis: Repertoires were assessed using TRBV/TRBJ rearrangement plots, CDR3 size and DJ length profiles, and Simpson's diversity index. The immunodominant clone was defined as the most abundant DNA sequence in deep sequencing data. CDR3 amino acid sequences were checked for sharing between subjects and were compared against published repertoires and the VDJdb database. TCRdb handled the public reads itself, with Q25 trimming in fastp and clone calling in MiXCR, and kept productive beta chains. Rows matching on CDR3 protein sequence are summarized as one entry with the most common DNA and genes. These V and J calls rely on TCRdb rather than the paper's analysis. Across this sample there are 200,000 to 250,000 distinct CDR3 sequences, with approximately 57% seen only once. The top ten clones comprise approximately 30% of the sample.

In the study, sorted CD4+ and CD8+ blood T cells from patients with severe aplastic anemia and from healthy subjects underwent deep sequencing of TCR repertoires. Ficoll-Paque density gradient centrifugation was used to isolate peripheral blood mononuclear cells. Before DNA extraction, CD4+ and CD8+ T cells were sorted with FACS or magnetic beads. Concerning this clonotype itself: The clone's antigen remains unknown. Base qualities were left out, and no much larger clone turns up one base away.

The chain joins TRBV12-3 or TRBV12-4 to TRBJ2-1; TRBD2 aligns with 9 central bases. The source of this sequence is a human donor in good health. The sequencing input was sorted CD4+, CD8+, or CD8+CD57+ T cells (not recorded which) from PBMCs. The CDR3 protein is CASSPGGASSGTPYNEQFF. The DNA sequence reads TGTGCCAGCAGCCCCGGGGGGGCGTCTAGCGGGACACCCTACAATGAGCAGTTCTTC.